The 30 T cell receptor beta chains below all came from one sample that was sequenced in a study of T cells in Graves' hyperthyroidism and ophthalmopathy. Researchers amplified the TCR beta CDR3 regions from RNA transcripts. HTBI primers were employed in a first-round RT-PCR of the TCR CDR3. TCRdb recomputed calls from the multiplex PCR reads with MiXCR, one row per CDR3 protein. The top ten clones hold almost 35% of a sample with some 350,000 distinct CDR3 sequences, roughly an eighth of them seen once. The material sequenced was blood. Every receptor here comes from a middle-aged woman with Graves' ophthalmopathy.

This clonotype occurred many times. The chain carries TRBV12-3 or TRBV12-4 and TRBJ2-3, with 15 bases fitting TRBD2. The CDR3 contains 16 residues. V lost 6 bases and J lost 5; bases outside the gene matches: 6. For the CDR3, the DNA is TGTGCCAGCAGAGCCGGACTAGCGGGGGGGGGAGATACGCAGTATTTT. Translated, it gives CASRAGLAGGGDTQYF.

Comment on this clonotype: This may arise from a read error, as a much more abundant clone is one base away. Because it lacks the conserved phenylalanine or tryptophan at the end, this CDR3 is likely a read error. The genes are TRBV27 and TRBJ2-2; the match to TRBD2 covers 10 bases. V trimming: 7 bases; J trimming: 2 bases; junction bases outside the gene matches: 7. The CDR3 spans 16 residues. Germline V gene sequence: CDR1 MNHEY, CDR2 SMNVEV (reference sequence). CDR3 loop: CASKKTSGYNTGELFS. In nucleotides, the CDR3 is TGTGCCAGCAAAAAGACTAGCGGGTATAACACCGGGGAGCTGTTTTCT.

This clonotype was counted between two and nine times. J is TRBJ1-1 and V is TRBV20-1, with D hard to call. Germline lookup yields CDR1 DFQATT and CDR2 SNEGSKA (reference sequence). V lost 4 bases to trimming and J lost 0 bases, with 12 bases between them. The CDR3 is 14 amino acids. CDR3 DNA sequence: TGCAGTGCTAATCAGTACCACATGAACACTGAAGCTTTCTTT. Amino acid sequence: CSANQYHMNTEAFF.

This chain joins TRBV10-3 and TRBJ1-2; TRBD1 aligns across 9 bases. The V gene end was trimmed by 10 bases and the J gene end by 5 bases; junction bases not matched to a gene: 11. Per germline, CDR1 ENHRY and CDR2 SYGVKD. This CDR3 spans 14 amino acids. In DNA form, the CDR3 reads TGTGCCACCGCGGATACAGGGGGCGGTTATGGCTACACCTTC. Translation gives CATADTGGGYGYTF.

This clonotype occurred many times. The J gene is TRBJ2-2, the V gene TRBV2, with 10 positions matching TRBD1. The CDR3 contains 15 residues. Losses at the gene ends were 7 bases for V and 3 bases for J; bases not matched to a gene: 5. Germline lookup yields CDR1 SNHLY and CDR2 FYNNEI. CDR3 DNA: TGTGCCAGCACTGAGGACAGGGGGTACACCGGGGAGCTGTTTTTT. It encodes CASTEDRGYTGELFF.

The chain is built from TRBV6-1 and TRBJ1-6; a weak D match, TRBD1 (5 bases). Germline values: CDR1 MNHNS, CDR2 SASEGT. The CDR3 totals 20 residues. Trimming cost V 5 bases and J 0 bases, with 23 bases left between them. For the CDR3, the DNA is TGTGCCAGCAGTTTAGGATTCGCAGGGAAATTCTCCTCCTATAATTCACCCCTCCACTTT. Protein product: CASSLGFAGKFSSYNSPLHF.

In its sample, this clonotype was seen many times. This chain uses TRBV28 with TRBJ2-2; D gene unclear. Deletions cut 3 bases from V and 5 bases from J, with 4 bases between. There are 12 residues in the CDR3. CDR1 and CDR2 from the germline V gene are MDHEN and SYDVKM. The CDR3 here is CASSLYTGELFF. DNA for the CDR3: TGTGCCAGCAGTTTGTATACCGGGGAGCTGTTTTTT.

This clonotype occurred a few times. This chain connects TRBV30 to TRBJ2-7, with 9 bases aligning to TRBD1. The CDR3 spans 15 residues. Germline-derived CDR1 and CDR2 are GTSNPN and SVGIG (reference sequence). V lost 5 bases, J lost 5 bases, and 13 bases stayed unmatched. CDR3 residues: CAWHPVGQGSNEQYF. Here the CDR3 DNA reads TGTGCCTGGCACCCCGTGGGACAGGGTTCCAACGAGCAGTACTTC.

This clonotype was seen many times. The chain has TRBV7-8 and TRBJ2-2, with 7 bases that match TRBD1. The V segment lost 4 bases and the J segment 6 bases; nucleotides outside the gene matches: 2. The CDR3 covers 13 residues. Germline CDR1 and CDR2: SGHVS and FQNEAQ. The CDR3 nucleotides are TGTGCCAGCAGCTCGAGGGGGCCCGGGGAGCTGTTTTTT. Amino acid sequence: CASSSRGPGELFF.

At least ten counts were recorded for this clonotype. The chain is built from TRBV3-1 and TRBJ2-1, with 9 positions matching TRBD2. The CDR3 sequence is 14 residues long. In germline, CDR1 is LGHDT, CDR2 YNNKEL (reference sequence). With V trimmed by 3 bases and J by 6 bases, 3 bases remained unmatched. The chain's CDR3 is CASSHTAGGNEQFF. The CDR3 DNA sequence: TGTGCCAGCAGCCACACAGCGGGAGGCAATGAGCAGTTCTTC.

The sample holds many counts of this clonotype. The chain combines TRBV11-2 with TRBJ1-5, with TRBD1 identical over 7 bases. V lost 6 bases, J lost 5 bases, and 4 bases stayed unmatched. CDR1 is SGHAT and CDR2 is FQNNGV in the germline V gene. The CDR3 is 13 residues long. CDR3 DNA sequence: TGTGCCAGCAGTCAGGGGGTATATCAGCCCCAGCATTTT. Protein: CASSQGVYQPQHF. The full variable domain, its missing parts supplied by reference TRBV11-2 and TRBJ1-5, is EAGVAQSPRYKIIEKRQSVAFWCNPISGHATLYWYQQILGQGPKLLIQFQNNGVVDDSQLPKDRFSAERLKGVDSTLKIQPAKLEDSAVYLCASSQGVYQPQHFGDGTRLSIL.

This clonotype showed up many times. The chain is built from TRBV7-8 and TRBJ2-3; 10 nucleotides match TRBD1. The V and J ends lost 5 bases and 6 bases, in that order; junction bases with no gene match: 5. The germline V gene encodes CDR1 SGHVS and CDR2 FQNEAQ. The CDR3 is made up of 14 amino acids. The CDR3 protein is CASSPGTGEDTQYF. Here the CDR3 DNA reads TGTGCCAGCAGCCCCGGGACAGGGGAGGATACGCAGTATTTT.

The table lists this clonotype with a few counts. The chain couples TRBV4-1 to TRBJ2-2; D is unclear. The germline V gene has CDR1 MGHRA and CDR2 YSYEKL. The CDR3 consists of 16 residues. V lost 0 bases and J 1 base, leaving 9 bases between the germline ends. The CDR3 loop is CASSQESAVNTGELFF. As DNA, the CDR3 is TGCGCCAGCAGCCAAGAAAGTGCAGTGAACACCGGGGAGCTGTTTTTT.

This clonotype was seen a handful of times. The rearrangement joins TRBV6-1 to TRBJ2-7; D is possibly TRBD1 or TRBD2 (6 bases each). Trimming removed 10 bases at V and 4 bases at J, with 23 bases between. The CDR3 is 15 residues long. Germline assignment: CDR1 MNHNS and CDR2 SASEGT. The CDR3 protein is CATRARGPPLYEQYF. The CDR3 DNA reads TGTGCCACCCGAGCCCGGGGGCCGCCGTTATACGAGCAGTACTTC.

This clonotype was seen a handful of times. The chain couples TRBV10-3 to TRBJ1-2, with D hard to call. Germline assignment: CDR1 ENHRY and CDR2 SYGVKD. V lost 11 bases and J 6 bases, leaving 13 bases between the germline ends. The CDR3 covers 11 residues. The CDR3 reads CASQAGHGYTF. CDR3 in DNA: TGTGCCTCGCAAGCAGGACATGGCTACACCTTC.

This clonotype appeared a few times. The V gene is TRBV29-1, the J gene TRBJ2-1; 8 bases align to TRBD1. The CDR3 is 15 residues long. J lost 3 bases, V lost 6 bases, and 10 bases had no gene match. Germline V gives CDR1 SQVTM, CDR2 ANQGSEA. The CDR3 nucleotides are TGCAGCGTACCCAATCCCAGGGGGCTCTACAATGAGCAGTTCTTC. This encodes CSVPNPRGLYNEQFF.

This clonotype has ten or more counts. The chain's CDR3 is CASSWDYNEQFF. The CDR3 DNA sequence: TGTGCCAGCAGCTGGGACTACAATGAGCAGTTCTTC. The rearrangement links TRBV7-2 to TRBJ2-1; D is unclear. Germline CDR1 SGHTA, CDR2 FQGNSA. This CDR3 has 12 residues. Trimming shortened V by 4 bases and J by 3 bases, and 4 bases separated the two germline ends.

This clonotype has a count of ten or more. The chain joins TRBV6-1 to TRBJ2-3; 7 bases are a match to TRBD2. The trim removed 4 bases at V and 1 base at J, leaving 8 bases unmatched. The CDR3 is made up of 16 amino acids. Per the germline V gene, CDR1 is MNHNS and CDR2 is SASEGT. CDR3 sequence reads: CASSGLGAGRTDTQYF. CDR3 DNA sequence: TGTGCCAGCAGTGGACTGGGAGCGGGGCGCACAGATACGCAGTATTTT.

This clonotype was detected many times. The rearrangement joins TRBV11-2 to TRBJ1-2; D possibly corresponds to TRBD1 (6 bases). Trimming shortened V by 5 bases and J by 7 bases, and 14 bases separated the two germline ends. Germline lookup yields CDR1 SGHAT and CDR2 FQNNGV. This CDR3 has 13 residues. In DNA, the CDR3 is TGTGCCAGCAGCCACACAGGGTTCGGTGGCTACACCTTC. Translation: CASSHTGFGGYTF.

This clonotype was found a few times. The gene calls are TRBV14 and TRBJ2-7; D unclear. Trimming removed 5 bases at V and 4 bases at J, with 9 bases between. The CDR3 consists of 12 residues. From germline, CDR1 is SGHDN and CDR2 FVKESK. CDR3 protein: CASSSVRYEQYF. CDR3 DNA: TGTGCCAGCAGCTCGGTCCGATACGAGCAGTACTTC.

This clonotype was observed many times. CDR3 region: CASRKNQQGFRYTEAFF. The CDR3 region has the DNA TGTGCCAGCAGGAAAAACCAACAGGGATTTAGGTACACTGAAGCTTTCTTT. The chain has TRBV6-1 and TRBJ1-1; D possibly corresponds to TRBD1 (6 bases). V was shortened by 6 bases and J by 3 bases, with 23 bases between the two germline ends. CDR3 size: 17 residues. CDR1 is MNHNS and CDR2 is SASEGT in the germline V gene.

This clonotype was recorded at least ten times. The rearrangement links TRBV6-1 to TRBJ2-5; D gene ambiguous. Germline assignment: CDR1 MNHNS and CDR2 SASEGT. With 7 bases removed from V and 4 bases from J, the gap between germline ends came to 10 bases. The CDR3 has 12 residues. The CDR3 bases are TGTGCCAGCAAAGCCGGTTTAGAGACCCAGTACTTC. Translating it yields CASKAGLETQYF.

In the case of this clonotype: This may arise from a read error, as a much more abundant clone is one base away. V usage is TRBV12-3 or TRBV12-4 and J usage is TRBJ1-2; 10 nucleotides align to TRBD1. J was trimmed by 4 bases and V by 3 bases; bases with no gene match: 32. This CDR3 spans 24 amino acids. CDR3 sequence (DNA): TGTGCCAGCAGTTTGTATCAGGGAGGGGGACAGGGGCGGGGGACTACAGATGTTGGCTATGGCTACACCTTC. It encodes CASSLYQGGGQGRGTTDVGYGYTF.

This clonotype was seen at least ten times. The J gene is TRBJ2-7, the V gene TRBV28; either TRBD1 or TRBD2 may supply D (5 bases each). V gave up 7 bases and J gave up 0 bases, with 13 bases separating them. This CDR3 is built from 14 residues. CDR1 and CDR2 (germline): MDHEN, SYDVKM. CDR3 sequence reads: CASTPGTFSYEQYF. As DNA, the CDR3 is TGTGCCAGCACCCCCGGGACCTTCTCCTACGAGCAGTACTTC.

This clonotype was counted at least ten times. The gene calls are TRBV2 and TRBJ2-1; TRBD2 agrees at 10 bases. The CDR3 length is 13 residues. Losses at the gene ends were 11 bases for V and 6 bases for J; bases not matched to a gene: 7. CDR1 and CDR2 (germline): SNHLY, FYNNEI. The CDR3 nucleotides are TGTGCCTGGAGCGGGAGGGCGACCAATGAGCAGTTCTTC. Its protein is CAWSGRATNEQFF.

The chain has TRBV7-2 and TRBJ2-1, with 7 bases that match TRBD2. Losses at the gene ends were 5 bases for V and 8 bases for J; bases not matched to a gene: 12. The length of the CDR3 is 15 residues. The germline V gene encodes CDR1 SGHTA and CDR2 FQGNSA. The CDR3 nucleotides are TGTACCAGCAGCCCTCGTGGACTAGGGAACGATGAGCAGTTCTTC. Its protein product is CTSSPRGLGNDEQFF.

This chain joins TRBV7-9 and TRBJ2-7; no clear D gene. The CDR3 spans 16 residues. Trimming removed 5 bases at V and 1 base at J, with 18 bases between. Germline CDR1 reads SEHNR; CDR2 reads FQNEAQ (reference sequence). DNA for the CDR3: TGTGCCAGCAGCGGCATCCGAGGTCGGGTTTCCTACGAGCAGTACTTC. Its protein is CASSGIRGRVSYEQYF.

This clonotype turned up a few times. One base away lies a much larger clone, so this may be a sequencing read error. The rearrangement links TRBV10-3 to TRBJ1-1, with D perhaps matching TRBD1 (5 bases). CDR1 ENHRY and CDR2 SYGVKD come from the germline V gene. V lost 4 bases and J lost 4, with 19 bases in between. The CDR3 sequence is 16 residues long. Written as DNA, the CDR3 is TGTGCCATCAGTGGGTCCGTGGGGGGGATTACCACTGAAGCTTTCTTT. This gives the protein CAISGSVGGITTEAFF.

This rearrangement joins TRBV27 to TRBJ1-1; no definite D call. The V and J ends lost 0 bases and 3 bases respectively, with 11 bases between them. Germline V CDR1 and CDR2: MNHEY, SMNVEV (reference sequence). The CDR3 loop spans 15 amino acids. CDR3 in amino acids: CASSLSAVADTEAFF. The CDR3 DNA sequence: TGTGCCAGCAGTTTATCGGCAGTGGCAGACACTGAAGCTTTCTTT.

This clonotype was counted ten times or more. V and J are TRBV4-2 and TRBJ2-5; D gene unclear. V lost 0 bases to trimming and J lost 1 base, with 12 bases between them. The germline V gene has CDR1 LGHNA and CDR2 YNFKEQ. This CDR3 contains 16 residues. In nucleotides, the CDR3 is TGTGCCAGCAGCCAAGATCAAGGCCTATCCCAAGAGACCCAGTACTTC. Translating gives CASSQDQGLSQETQYF.